A selection of T cell receptor beta chains follows, all from one sample in a study of shared clonotypes between healthy human individuals. Assay used: immunoSEQ multiplex PCR; TCRdb lists only in-frame clones, some missing. The sample gives 2 million to 2.5 million clones, 80% to 95% of which show up once; about 0.34% is in the top ten. Source material: naive CD4+ T cells from PBMCs. The receptor set was obtained from a man aged 18 to 29 in good health. Some clones in this sample may be carry-over from other donors' samples. Each CDR3 is given with its conserved first and last residue.

j_call v_call cdr3_aa
TRBJ2-3 TRBV5-4 CASSLGPSTSTDTQYF
TRBJ2-3 TRBV9 CASSPPSGTGSGTQYF
TRBJ1-1 TRBV9 CASSAAPGTEAFF
TRBJ2-1 TRBV7-3 CASSYRASSYNEQFF
TRBJ2-7 TRBV9 CASSVGLATSYEQYF
TRBJ2-7 TRBV29-1 CSAGTRVSYEQYF
TRBJ2-1 TRBV11-2 CASSLGASSNEQFF
TRBJ1-3 TRBV7-9 CASSPPSGNTIYF
TRBJ2-5 TRBV19 CASSILSGETQYF
TRBJ1-1 TRBV19 CASTLQLLRRNTEAFF
TRBJ2-5 TRBV15 CATSRDGPGETQYF
TRBJ2-5 TRBV4-1 CASSQGDRAGETQYF
TRBJ2-7 TRBV2 CASVEERAVYEQYF
TRBJ2-3 TRBV6-1 CASSEVLLGGGTQYF
TRBJ2-3 TRBV18 CASSPLALVSRDTQYF
TRBJ2-1 TRBV28 CASSGYISYNEQFF
TRBJ1-4 TRBV2 CASSNSGRGNEKLFF
TRBJ2-7 TRBV20-1 CSARGFYEQYF
TRBJ1-4 TRBV4-2 CASSPRGPNNEKLFF
TRBJ2-5 TRBV4-2 CASSPVALAGQETQYF
TRBJ1-1 TRBV30 CAWIPSGTGGTEAFF
TRBJ1-1 TRBV7-9 CASSLESDTEAFF
TRBJ2-3 TRBV5-1 CASSSLGGSTDTQYF
TRBJ2-1 TRBV2 CASSDGQGSSYNEQFF
TRBJ2-2 TRBV18 CASSPTGTANTGELFF
TRBJ2-7 TRBV27 CARAPGQGVYEQYF
TRBJ2-7 TRBV7-8 CASSLTRDRSYRGYEQYF
TRBJ2-6 TRBV4-1 CASSLQAGANVLTF
TRBJ2-3 TRBV7-9 CASSYSGSGTDTQYF
TRBJ2-5 TRBV27 CASIPRYSGRGETQYF
TRBJ2-3 TRBV4-3 CASSQDGLAGRTNTQYF
TRBJ2-5 TRBV29-1 CSVAPMTTTSQETQYF
TRBJ2-7 TRBV28 CASRATYSYEQYF
TRBJ2-7 TRBV11-2 CASSLVGHYEQYF
TRBJ2-2 TRBV5-1 CASSLAFSGELFF
TRBJ1-5 TRBV18 CASSYGTDYQPQHF
TRBJ1-4 TRBV19 CASRDQGTRNEKLFF
TRBJ2-7 TRBV4-1 CASSQRGPLSEQYF